Listed here are 28 T cell receptor beta chains from one sample, sequenced in a study of T cells in Graves' hyperthyroidism and ophthalmopathy. RNA transcripts provided the source from which TCR beta CDR3 regions were amplified. A set of HTBI primers served as the primers for a first-round RT-PCR of the TCR CDR3. TCRdb passed the multiplex PCR reads through MiXCR, listing each CDR3 protein once. The table records about 300,000 distinct CDR3 sequences, roughly 19% of them present only once. The sequencing sample was made of blood. All receptors derive from a man aged 50 to 59 with Graves' ophthalmopathy.

This clonotype has just one count. V and J are TRBV4-3 and TRBJ2-5; the match to TRBD2 covers 14 bases. The length of the CDR3 is 15 residues. Germline CDR1 reads LGHNA; CDR2 reads YSLEER. Trimming at V came to 4 bases and at J to 4 bases, leaving 2 bases not matched to a gene. In DNA, the CDR3 is TGCGCCAGCAGCCCCGGGACTAGCGGGGGAGAGACCCAGTACTTC. Translated, it gives CASSPGTSGGETQYF.

At least ten counts were recorded for this clonotype. The rearrangement joins TRBV24-1 to TRBJ2-5, with D possibly being TRBD2 (6 bases). The V gene lost 3 bases and the J gene lost 5 bases, with 15 bases spanning the gap. CDR1 and CDR2 from the germline V gene are KGHDR and SFDVKD. The CDR3 length is 15 residues. This CDR3 reads CATSDPQGGGETQYF. In DNA, the CDR3 is TGTGCCACCAGTGATCCTCAGGGAGGTGGGGAGACCCAGTACTTC.

V and J are TRBV15 and TRBJ2-6; 11 nucleotides agree with TRBD2. This CDR3 spans 19 amino acids. J gave up 1 base and V 4 bases, and 9 bases lay outside the gene matches. From germline, CDR1 is LNHNV and CDR2 YYDKDF (reference sequence). The CDR3 sequence is CATSNLAGGPLSGANVLTF. The CDR3 coding sequence is TGTGCCACCAGCAATTTAGCGGGAGGGCCTTTATCTGGGGCCAACGTCCTGACTTTC. Based on the CDR3 plus reference TRBV15 and TRBJ2-6, the full variable domain is DAMVIQNPRYQVTQFGKPVTLSCSQTLNHNVMYWYQQKSSQAPKLLFHYYDKDFNNEADTPDNFQSRRPNTSFCFLDIRSPGLGDTAMYLCATSNLAGGPLSGANVLTFGAGSRLTVL.

This clonotype was detected many times. The V and J genes are TRBV7-9 and TRBJ2-3, with 8 bases aligning to TRBD2. Per the germline V gene, CDR1 is SEHNR and CDR2 is FQNEAQ (reference sequence). The CDR3 extends over 16 amino acids. V shed 0 bases and J 0 bases; nucleotides not matched to a gene: 2. The CDR3 DNA reads TGTGCCAGCAGCTTAGCTAGCGGGACCAGCACAGATACGCAGTATTTT. Its protein is CASSLASGTSTDTQYF.

Ten or more counts support this clonotype. The chain has TRBV2 and TRBJ2-1; D perhaps matches TRBD2 (6 bases). Trimming pared 7 bases from V and 0 bases from J, leaving 16 bases between. The length of the CDR3 is 16 residues. Germline V gives CDR1 SNHLY, CDR2 FYNNEI. CDR3 DNA sequence: TGTGCCAGCACAACCCTTGGACTATCCTCCTACAATGAGCAGTTCTTC. Protein sequence: CASTTLGLSSYNEQFF.

There are many counts of this clonotype. This chain uses TRBV20-1 with TRBJ2-1; TRBD1 or TRBD2 may be the D gene (5 bases each). Germline V CDR1 and CDR2: DFQATT, SNEGSKA (reference sequence). The CDR3 spans 13 residues. The ends were cut back, 3 bases at V and 3 bases at J, with 9 bases in the middle. The CDR3 protein is CSARGDSYNEQFF. The CDR3 DNA reads TGCAGTGCTAGGGGAGACAGCTACAATGAGCAGTTCTTC.

This clonotype was detected only a few times. The rearrangement uses TRBV28 and TRBJ1-6; the D is unclear. Germline values: CDR1 MDHEN, CDR2 SYDVKM. V dropped 3 bases and J dropped 13 bases, with 13 bases sitting between them. The CDR3 spans 13 residues. The CDR3: CASSFGGRGPLHF. As DNA, the CDR3 is TGTGCCAGCAGTTTTGGCGGCCGCGGGCCCCTCCACTTT.

This clonotype was seen ten or more times. This chain joins TRBV7-2 and TRBJ2-3, with D unresolved. The V end was cut by 5 bases, the J end by 3 bases, with 12 bases between. Germline assignment: CDR1 SGHTA and CDR2 FQGNSA. This CDR3 is 14 amino acids long. This CDR3 reads CASSQELGTDTQYF. DNA for the CDR3: TGTGCCAGCAGCCAAGAGTTGGGGACAGATACGCAGTATTTT.

This clonotype was detected only a few times. The CDR3 region is CSARDRDSTDTQYF. The CDR3 region has the DNA TGCAGTGCTAGAGATCGGGACAGCACAGATACGCAGTATTTT. The chain recombines TRBV20-1 with TRBJ2-3, with D perhaps matching TRBD1 or TRBD2 (5 bases each). This CDR3 has 14 residues. CDR1 DFQATT and CDR2 SNEGSKA come from the germline V gene (reference sequence). Trimming cost V 0 bases and J 0 bases, with 7 bases left between them.

This clonotype came up many times. The chain employs TRBV3-1 and TRBJ2-1; no definite D call. V lost 2 bases and J lost 0, with 5 bases in between. Germline assignment: CDR1 LGHDT and CDR2 YNNKEL (reference sequence). The CDR3 spans 14 residues. CDR3 loop: CASSQRSSYNEQFF. The CDR3, as DNA: TGTGCCAGCAGCCAAAGGAGCTCCTACAATGAGCAGTTCTTC.

This chain joins TRBV12-3 or TRBV12-4 and TRBJ2-1, with D hard to call. The CDR3 has 12 amino acids. V lost 0 bases and J lost 8, with 5 bases in between. CDR3 protein: CASSLAGYEQFF. CDR3 coding DNA: TGTGCCAGCAGTTTAGCAGGTTATGAGCAGTTCTTC.

V usage is TRBV29-1 and J usage is TRBJ2-3, with 16 bases aligning to TRBD2. This CDR3 is built from 20 residues. Germline V lookup: CDR1 SQVTM, CDR2 ANQGSEA. J gave up 5 bases and V 2 bases, and 16 bases lay outside the gene matches. CDR3 sequence: CSVEPRAAGTSGRAVDTQYF. CDR3 DNA: TGCAGCGTTGAACCCCGGGCAGCCGGGACTAGCGGGAGGGCCGTAGATACGCAGTATTTT.

This clonotype was observed at least ten times. The rearrangement joins TRBV30 to TRBJ1-2; 9 bases line up with TRBD1. The CDR3 has 15 amino acids. The J segment lost 3 bases and the V segment lost 7 bases, leaving 12 bases of the junction unmatched. Germline-derived CDR1 and CDR2 are GTSNPN and SVGIG (reference sequence). CDR3: CAYTGGAARYYGYTF. The CDR3, as DNA: TGTGCCTATACAGGGGGCGCCGCCCGATACTATGGCTACACCTTC.

This sequence joins TRBV9 and TRBJ2-6, with a tentative D call TRBD1 (6 bases). The V gene's germline CDR1 is SGDLS and CDR2 YYNGEE. This CDR3 is built from 19 residues. V was clipped by 4 bases and J by 0 bases, with 20 bases between them. Written as DNA, the CDR3 is TGTGCCAGCAGCCCGGTCTCCACAGGGTTTAGCTCTGGGGCCAACGTCCTGACTTTC. This sequence encodes CASSPVSTGFSSGANVLTF.

The sample holds a few counts of this clonotype. The chain couples TRBV13 to TRBJ2-7, with 11 bases fitting TRBD2. After removal of 4 bases from V and 0 bases from J, the junction contained 5 bases not matched to a gene. CDR3 length: 16 amino acids. Per the germline V gene, CDR1 is PRHDT and CDR2 is FYEKMQ (reference sequence). The CDR3, as DNA: TGTGCCAGCAGCTCCAGACTAGCGGGGTCCTCCTACGAGCAGTACTTC. It yields the protein CASSSRLAGSSYEQYF.

The rearrangement uses TRBV20-1 and TRBJ2-5; 8 bases match TRBD1. This CDR3 spans 15 amino acids. With 0 bases clipped from V and 4 bases from J, the junction kept 7 bases outside the gene matches. CDR1 is DFQATT and CDR2 is SNEGSKA in the germline V gene (reference sequence). The DNA of the CDR3 is TGCAGTGCTAGAGATCAGGACAGGGAAGGAGAGACCCAGTACTTC. Protein product: CSARDQDREGETQYF.

V is TRBV18 and J is TRBJ2-2; the match to TRBD2 covers 7 bases. There are 16 residues in the CDR3. V trimming: 0 bases; J trimming: 5 bases; junction bases outside the gene matches: 6. CDR1 is KGHSH, CDR2 LQKENI, per germline. CDR3 nucleotide sequence: TGTGCCAGCTCACCACCGGGAGGGAGATGGACCGGGGAGCTGTTTTTT. Amino acid sequence: CASSPPGGRWTGELFF.

In its sample, this clonotype was seen many times. The chain employs TRBV24-1 and TRBJ2-1, with a weak D call TRBD2 (5 bases). The germline V gene encodes CDR1 KGHDR and CDR2 SFDVKD. The CDR3 has 15 amino acids. Trimming stripped 3 bases from V and 6 bases from J, with 14 bases between. In DNA form, the CDR3 reads TGTGCCACCAGTGATCCTAACACTAGGTTCAATGAGCAGTTCTTC. This gives the protein CATSDPNTRFNEQFF.

The rearrangement joins TRBV7-9 to TRBJ2-7; 9 bases line up with TRBD1. This CDR3 contains 15 residues. The V gene end was trimmed by 5 bases and the J gene end by 3 bases; junction bases not matched to a gene: 8. CDR1 and CDR2 (germline): SEHNR, FQNEAQ (reference sequence). CDR3 region: CASSPIGTGSYEQYF. The CDR3 bases are TGTGCCAGCAGCCCGATAGGGACAGGGAGCTACGAGCAGTACTTC.

This clonotype was detected ten times or more. The chain recombines TRBV9 with TRBJ1-1; D remains ambiguous. Germline CDR1 SGDLS, CDR2 YYNGEE. Trimming took 4 bases from V and 5 from J, leaving 15 bases between them. This CDR3 has 14 residues. The CDR3 here is CASSSSGSRTEAFF. The CDR3 DNA reads as TGTGCCAGCAGCTCCTCCGGGTCCAGGACTGAAGCTTTCTTT.

This clonotype was counted ten times or more. The rearrangement uses TRBV11-2 and TRBJ2-3, with 12 bases identical to TRBD2. The CDR3 extends over 16 amino acids. In germline, CDR1 is SGHAT, CDR2 FQNNGV. J lost 6 bases, V lost 5 bases, and 9 bases had no gene match. The CDR3 sequence is CASSERLAGDGDTQYF. CDR3 nucleotide sequence: TGTGCCAGCAGCGAAAGACTAGCGGGAGACGGTGATACGCAGTATTTT.

Ten or more counts support this clonotype. This chain connects TRBV18 to TRBJ2-7; TRBD2 might be the D (5 bases). The ends were cut back, 6 bases at V and 6 bases at J, with 24 bases in the middle. The CDR3 has 16 amino acids. From germline, CDR1 is KGHSH and CDR2 LQKENI. The CDR3 DNA reads TGTGCCAGCTCCCCGCGGCCCCCGGGAAACGGGCTCGAGCAGTACTTC. It encodes CASSPRPPGNGLEQYF.

Points on this clonotype: Just one base apart from a much larger clone, this may be a read error. The V gene is TRBV24-1, the J gene TRBJ2-1; D may be TRBD1 or TRBD2 (5 bases each). CDR1 and CDR2 (germline): KGHDR, SFDVKD. The CDR3 has 16 amino acids. V lost 9 bases, J lost 2 bases, and 19 bases lay in between. Here the CDR3 reads CATSSTRDPPYNEQFF. The CDR3 DNA sequence: TGTGCCACCTCTTCCACCCGGGACCCACCCTACAATGAGCAGTTCTTC.

This clonotype was counted many times. The V and J genes are TRBV6-1 and TRBJ1-2, with D possibly being TRBD1 (5 bases). The CDR3 extends over 13 amino acids. V was trimmed by 8 bases and J by 7 bases, leaving 17 bases between them. The germline CDR1 and CDR2 sequences are MNHNS and SASEGT. The CDR3 DNA reads TGTGCCAGCCGCGGAGAGAGGGGAGGTGGCTACACCTTC. As protein: CASRGERGGGYTF.

V is TRBV30 and J is TRBJ1-5; D is unclear. V gave up 3 bases and J gave up 7 bases, with 10 bases separating them. Germline V CDR1 and CDR2: GTSNPN, SVGIG (reference sequence). CDR3 length: 12 residues. CDR3 protein: CAWSNEAQPQHF. CDR3 DNA sequence: TGTGCCTGGAGCAACGAAGCACAGCCCCAGCATTTT.

The chain uses TRBV2 and TRBJ1-4; D might be TRBD1 (5 bases). Per the germline V gene, CDR1 is SNHLY and CDR2 is FYNNEI. The CDR3 has 12 amino acids. The germline V and J ends were trimmed by 7 bases and 5 bases, with 8 bases remaining between them. CDR3 nucleotides: TGTGCCAGCACGAGGGACAATGAAAAACTGTTTTTT. Protein: CASTRDNEKLFF. Full variable domain (missing parts from reference TRBV2 and TRBJ1-4): EPEVTQTPSHQVTQMGQEVILRCVPISNHLYFYWYRQILGQKVEFLVSFYNNEISEKSEIFDDQFSVERPDGSNFTLKIRSTKLEDSAMYFCASTRDNEKLFFGSGTQLSVL.

This clonotype has at least ten counts. The chain combines TRBV9 with TRBJ2-7; D remains unclear. Deletions cut 0 bases from V and 0 bases from J, with 16 bases between. The germline V gene encodes CDR1 SGDLS and CDR2 YYNGEE. This CDR3 region has 17 residues. The CDR3 here is CASSVGPSSYPSYEQYF. The CDR3 nucleotides read TGTGCCAGCAGCGTAGGGCCTAGTTCTTACCCCTCCTACGAGCAGTACTTC.

This clonotype was detected many times. The J gene is TRBJ2-1, the V gene TRBV7-8; D uncertain. The V end lost 1 base, the J end lost 5 bases, and 12 bases lay between the germline ends. Germline lookup yields CDR1 SGHVS and CDR2 FQNEAQ. CDR3 length: 15 residues. CDR3 bases: TGTGCCAGCAGCTTAGTTGGGGTCATCAACAATGAGCAGTTCTTC. It codes for CASSLVGVINNEQFF.